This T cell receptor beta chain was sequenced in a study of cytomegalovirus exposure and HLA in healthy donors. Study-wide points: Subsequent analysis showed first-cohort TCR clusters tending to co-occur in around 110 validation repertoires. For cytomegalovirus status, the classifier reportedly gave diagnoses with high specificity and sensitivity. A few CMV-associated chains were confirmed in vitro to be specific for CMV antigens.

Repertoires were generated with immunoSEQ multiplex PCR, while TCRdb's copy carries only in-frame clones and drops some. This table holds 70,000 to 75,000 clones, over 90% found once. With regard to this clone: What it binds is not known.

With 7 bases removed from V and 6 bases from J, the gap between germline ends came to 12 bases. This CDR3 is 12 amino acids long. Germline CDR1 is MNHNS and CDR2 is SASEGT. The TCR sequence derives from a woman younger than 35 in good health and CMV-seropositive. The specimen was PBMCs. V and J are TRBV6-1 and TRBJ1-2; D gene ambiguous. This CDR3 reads CASNEAVHGYTF. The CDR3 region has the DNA TGTGCCAGCAATGAGGCGGTGCATGGCTACACCTTC.